This T cell receptor (beta chain) was profiled in a study of blood T cell repertoires in COVID-19. Study as a whole: The United States, Italy and Spain were the sources of the acute and convalescent COVID-19 samples. PBMCs, B-cell-depleted T cells, or T cells provided the cDNA or gDNA that made up the material.

As handled by the study authors: Reference gene primers were amplified, and this amplification served to estimate nucleated cell counts. Profiling relied on immunoSEQ multiplex PCR, and the TCRdb table lists in-frame clones only, not all of them. V and J calls and clone size are those listed in that table; D and trimming were worked out from the DNA. The table lists some 70,000 clones, around nine tenths of them singletons. V lost 0 bases and J lost 6; bases outside the gene matches: 11. CDR1 is SGHDT and CDR2 is YYEEEE in the germline V gene. This CDR3 is 17 amino acids long. Sequenced: peripheral blood. The TCR sequence derives from a man in his 60s with acute or convalescent COVID-19. This rearrangement joins TRBV5-6 to TRBJ2-5; 10 positions agree with TRBD1. CDR3 in amino acids: CASSLVAGQGIMKTQYF. The CDR3 region has the DNA TGTGCCAGCAGCTTGGTTGCGGGACAGGGGATAATGAAGACCCAGTACTTC.